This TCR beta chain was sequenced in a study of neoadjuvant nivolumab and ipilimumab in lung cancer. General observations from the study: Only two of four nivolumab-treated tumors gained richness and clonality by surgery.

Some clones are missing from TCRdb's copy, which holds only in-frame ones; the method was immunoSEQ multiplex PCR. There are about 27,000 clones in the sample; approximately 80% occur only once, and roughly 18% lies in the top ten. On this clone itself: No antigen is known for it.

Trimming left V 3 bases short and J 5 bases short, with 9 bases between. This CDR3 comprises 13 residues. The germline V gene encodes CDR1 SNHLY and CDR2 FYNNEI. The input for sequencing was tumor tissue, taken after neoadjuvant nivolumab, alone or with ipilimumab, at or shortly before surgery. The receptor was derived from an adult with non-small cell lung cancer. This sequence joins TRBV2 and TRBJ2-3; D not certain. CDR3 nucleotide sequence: TGTGCCAGCAGTGATGGGGTTGGAGATACGCAGTATTTT. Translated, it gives CASSDGVGDTQYF.